Listed below are T cell receptor beta chains from one sample, sequenced in a study of OX40 agonist ivuxolimab in advanced cancers. Libraries were prepared by immunoSEQ multiplex PCR; TCRdb keeps only in-frame clonotypes and omits some of them. The profile shows around 80,000 clones, about 90% of them singletons. The sample was CD4+ or CD8+ T cells sorted from blood, taken in a trial of the OX40 agonist ivuxolimab. These receptors all stem from an adult with an advanced solid tumor such as melanoma, head and neck, liver or kidney cancer. Each CDR3 is given with its conserved first and last residue. A D gene is named only where the DNA matches it firmly. Not all rows give a size; the values are once, few, many and, for expanded clones, a class.

J gene: TRBJ2-2
D gene: .
clone size: .
V gene: TRBV9
CDR3 DNA: TGTGCCAGCAGCGTAACAGGGATTAGACAGCGAAGGTCCGGGGAGCTGTTTTTT
CDR3 protein: CASSVTGIRQRRSGELFF

J gene: TRBJ2-6
D gene: .
clone size: .
V gene: TRBV11-2
CDR3 DNA: TGTGCCAGCAGCTTTCTCGCTGGGGCCAACGTCCTGACTTTC
CDR3 protein: CASSFLAGANVLTF

J gene: TRBJ2-2
D gene: .
clone size: .
V gene: TRBV6-6
CDR3 DNA: TGTGCCAGCAGTTCAGGCAGGAACACCGGGGAGCTGTTTTTT
CDR3 protein: CASSSGRNTGELFF

J gene: TRBJ2-1
D gene: .
clone size: .
V gene: TRBV27
CDR3 DNA: TGTGCCAGCAGTTCCCCCCTGGCCGCCCTTGACAATGAGCAGTTCTTC
CDR3 protein: CASSSPLAALDNEQFF

J gene: TRBJ1-5
D gene: .
clone size: .
V gene: TRBV6-1
CDR3 DNA: TGTGCCAGCAGTCCCAATGGGGGCAATCAGCCCCAGCATTTT
CDR3 protein: CASSPNGGNQPQHF

J gene: TRBJ2-2
D gene: TRBD1
clone size: .
V gene: TRBV28
CDR3 DNA: TGTGCCAGCAGACCCAGGGGGCGGGGCACCGGGGAGCTGTTTTTT
CDR3 protein: CASRPRGRGTGELFF

J gene: TRBJ1-2
D gene: .
clone size: .
V gene: TRBV20-1
CDR3 DNA: TGCAGTGCTAGAACAGTTCTGGACTACACCTTC
CDR3 protein: CSARTVLDYTF

J gene: TRBJ2-7
D gene: TRBD1
clone size: .
V gene: TRBV5-1
CDR3 DNA: TGCGCCAGCACCCCGAACAGGGGCCGTTACGAGCAGTACTTC
CDR3 protein: CASTPNRGRYEQYF

J gene: TRBJ1-1
D gene: .
clone size: .
V gene: TRBV29-1
CDR3 DNA: TGCAGCGCCCAGCGGGGGGGCGGCACTGAAGCTTTCTTT
CDR3 protein: CSAQRGGGTEAFF

J gene: TRBJ1-1
D gene: TRBD1
clone size: once
V gene: TRBV12-5
CDR3 DNA: TGTGCTAGTGGTACTAATCCAGGGGGCGCCGACACTGAAGCTTTCTTT
CDR3 protein: CASGTNPGGADTEAFF

J gene: TRBJ2-3
D gene: TRBD2
clone size: .
V gene: TRBV7-9
CDR3 DNA: TGTGCCAGCAGCTGGGGACTAGCGGGAGATACAGATACGCAGTATTTT
CDR3 protein: CASSWGLAGDTDTQYF

J gene: TRBJ1-2
D gene: .
clone size: .
V gene: TRBV5-1
CDR3 DNA: TGCGCCAGCAGCTTGGATACGCCTAACTATGGCTACACCTTC
CDR3 protein: CASSLDTPNYGYTF

J gene: TRBJ1-6
D gene: TRBD1
clone size: few
V gene: TRBV28
CDR3 DNA: TGTGCCAGCAGTTTATTTGGTGTAGGGGGCATGAATTCACCCCTCCACTTT
CDR3 protein: CASSLFGVGGMNSPLHF

J gene: TRBJ2-3
D gene: .
clone size: .
V gene: TRBV2
CDR3 DNA: TGTGCCAGCAGCCCGAAGGGGACAAGCACAGATACGCAGTATTTT
CDR3 protein: CASSPKGTSTDTQYF

J gene: TRBJ1-6
D gene: .
clone size: .
V gene: TRBV6-5
CDR3 DNA: TGTGCCAGCAGGAGAAACCGGGACACCAATTCACCCCTCCACTTT
CDR3 protein: CASRRNRDTNSPLHF

J gene: TRBJ2-5
D gene: .
clone size: .
V gene: TRBV5-6
CDR3 DNA: TGTGCCAGCAGCAGGCAAGGACAGTACCAAGAGACCCAGTACTTC
CDR3 protein: CASSRQGQYQETQYF

J gene: TRBJ2-3
D gene: .
clone size: .
V gene: TRBV18
CDR3 DNA: TGTGCCAGCTCACCAGGCGCAGATACGCAGTATTTT
CDR3 protein: CASSPGADTQYF

J gene: TRBJ1-1
D gene: .
clone size: once
V gene: TRBV15
CDR3 DNA: TGTGCCACCAGCCGGGACCTGAACACTGAAGCTTTCTTT
CDR3 protein: CATSRDLNTEAFF

J gene: TRBJ2-7
D gene: .
clone size: .
V gene: TRBV1
CDR3 DNA: TGCACCAGCAGCCAAGAATCCAGCGGGTATGCCTACGAGCAGTACTTC
CDR3 protein: CTSSQESSGYAYEQYF

J gene: TRBJ2-5
D gene: .
clone size: .
V gene: TRBV6-5
CDR3 DNA: TGTGCCAGCAGTTACCGGGTCGGGGAGACCCAGTACTTC
CDR3 protein: CASSYRVGETQYF

J gene: TRBJ1-4
D gene: .
clone size: .
V gene: TRBV28
CDR3 DNA: TGTGCCAGCAGTCCTGGCGGCAGGGGTGGGGAAAAACTGTTTTTT
CDR3 protein: CASSPGGRGGEKLFF

J gene: TRBJ1-1
D gene: .
clone size: .
V gene: TRBV18
CDR3 DNA: TGTGCCAGCTCACCACAGCGGATGAACACTGAAGCTTTCTTT
CDR3 protein: CASSPQRMNTEAFF

J gene: TRBJ1-6
D gene: .
clone size: .
V gene: TRBV27
CDR3 DNA: TGTGCCAGCAGTTCAATCTTTAGGGGTAATTCACCCCTCCACTTT
CDR3 protein: CASSSIFRGNSPLHF

J gene: TRBJ1-2
D gene: .
clone size: .
V gene: TRBV30
CDR3 DNA: TGTGCCTGGAGTGTTATCAGGGGTGACTATGGCTACACCTTC
CDR3 protein: CAWSVIRGDYGYTF